The rows below give T cell receptor beta chains drawn from one sample of a study of blood T cells in healthy people across ages. A single record per CDR3 protein comes from TCRdb applying MiXCR to the 5' RACE reads. The sample contains about 720,000 distinct CDR3 sequences, 20% to 25% of which appear only once. This sample also belongs to another study, concerning T cells of mothers and their children.

Sequences were obtained from blood. These receptors were collected from a boy between 10 and 17 years old in good health. The CDR3 runs from the conserved cysteine through the conserved F or W. D genes are given only for firm matches. Some rows have no size entry. The others give once, few or many, or a class for an expanded clone.

length,size,V,J,D,DNA,CDR3
18,-,TRBV7-2,TRBJ2-4,-,TGTGCCAGCAGCTTAGGTTTAGTCCGATCGCTAGCCAAAAACATTCAGTACTTC,CASSLGLVRSLAKNIQYF
17,few,TRBV20-1,TRBJ1-1,TRBD1,TGCAGTGCTAGTACAACGGGACAGGGGTTATTTAACACTGAAGCTTTCTTT,CSASTTGQGLFNTEAFF
16,-,TRBV28,TRBJ1-2,TRBD1,TGTGCCAGCGCTCTTGGAGACAGGGGGTCCAGCTATGGCTACACCTTC,CASALGDRGSSYGYTF
15,-,TRBV11-1,TRBJ2-7,-,TGTGCCAGCAGCTCAGACAGGAGCCCCTACTACGAGCAGTACTTC,CASSSDRSPYYEQYF
17,-,TRBV5-1,TRBJ2-3,TRBD2,TGCGCCAGCAGCTTGCCTAAGGGGCTAGCGGATCCAGATACGCAGTATTTT,CASSLPKGLADPDTQYF
13,few,TRBV7-2,TRBJ1-1,-,TGTGCCAGCAAGAACAGCTTGAACACTGAAGCTTTCTTT,CASKNSLNTEAFF
12,few,TRBV28,TRBJ2-1,TRBD2,TGTGCCAGCAGCCAAGGGGAGGGAAGGGGGTTCTTC,CASSQGEGRGFF
10,few,TRBV29-1,TRBJ1-4,-,TGCAGCGTGTGGAGGGAAAAACTGTTTTTT,CSVWREKLFF
16,few,TRBV7-9,TRBJ2-5,TRBD1,TGTGCCAGCAGCCCTGTGACCGACAGGGTGGGGGAGACCCAGTACTTC,CASSPVTDRVGETQYF
14,-,TRBV6-4,TRBJ2-2,TRBD2,TGTGCCAGCAGTGAGCGGGGGGGCACCGGGGAGCTGTTTTTT,CASSERGGTGELFF
15,-,TRBV7-2,TRBJ2-3,-,TGTGCCAGCAGAACTGGACAGACTAGCACAGATACGCAGTATTTT,CASRTGQTSTDTQYF
13,few,TRBV18,TRBJ2-5,-,TGTGCCAGCTCCCTGAGCCTGGAAGAGACCCAGTACTTC,CASSLSLEETQYF
14,few,TRBV6-1,TRBJ1-5,-,TGTGCCAGCATGAGGGTAGACGGCAATCAGCCCCAGCATTTT,CASMRVDGNQPQHF
16,-,TRBV10-3,TRBJ1-1,TRBD1,TGTGCCATCAGTGACCCGACAGGGGAGGAGAGCACTGAAGCTTTCTTT,CAISDPTGEESTEAFF
18,-,TRBV7-8,TRBJ2-5,TRBD2,TGTGCCAGCAGCTTTCGAGGGATCACGCGGGGAGGGGAAGAGACCCAGTACTTC,CASSFRGITRGGEETQYF
14,-,TRBV27,TRBJ2-7,-,TGTGCCAACAGTTTAGGGGGTGAGGCGTGGGGGCAGTACTTC,CANSLGGEAWGQYF
12,many,TRBV2,TRBJ1-2,-,TGTGCCAGCAAGGAGATCAACTATGGCTACACCTTC,CASKEINYGYTF
15,few,TRBV12-3/TRBV12-4,TRBJ2-7,TRBD1,TGTGCCAGCAGTTTCACCCGGACAGGGGTCATCGAGCAGTACTTC,CASSFTRTGVIEQYF
14,many,TRBV7-2,TRBJ2-7,-,TGTGCCAGCAGCAACAACTTGGGCGCCTACGAGCAGTACTTC,CASSNNLGAYEQYF
14,few,TRBV24-1,TRBJ2-7,TRBD1,TGTGCCACCAGTGACCTGGGACAGGGAGGCGAGCAGTACTTC,CATSDLGQGGEQYF
14,-,TRBV7-6,TRBJ1-5,-,TGTGCCAGCAGCTTAGGGCCTCAGAGTCAGCCCCAGCATTTT,CASSLGPQSQPQHF
12,-,TRBV2,TRBJ2-1,-,TGTGCCAGCACTGGGGACGTAAATGAGCAGTTCTTC,CASTGDVNEQFF
15,-,TRBV29-1,TRBJ2-2,TRBD2,TGCAGCGTCCAAATAGCGGGAGGGGAAACCGGGGAGCTGTTTTTT,CSVQIAGGETGELFF
16,few,TRBV20-1,TRBJ2-3,-,TGCAGTGCTAGAGATGTTAGACAGATGGCCACAGATACGCAGTATTTT,CSARDVRQMATDTQYF
13,-,TRBV10-3,TRBJ2-2,-,TGTGCCATCAGTGAGCAGGGGCCCGGGGAGCTGTTTTTT,CAISEQGPGELFF
14,-,TRBV9,TRBJ2-2,-,TGTGCCAGCAGCGTATTGGCGAACACCGGGGAGCTGTTTTTT,CASSVLANTGELFF
15,-,TRBV7-8,TRBJ2-3,TRBD2,TGTGCCAGCAGCACGCTAGCGGGAGCTGCAGATACGCAGTATTTT,CASSTLAGAADTQYF
14,few,TRBV28,TRBJ2-5,-,TGTGCCAGCAGTTTAATTGGGGTTTTAGAGACCCAGTACTTC,CASSLIGVLETQYF
12,-,TRBV29-1,TRBJ2-7,TRBD2,TGCAGCTTCTCCGGGGGGTACTACGAGCAGTACTTC,CSFSGGYYEQYF
14,-,TRBV28,TRBJ1-1,-,TGTGCCAGCAGTTTGTCCCTCAGGCATGCTGAAGCTTTCTTT,CASSLSLRHAEAFF
15,few,TRBV28,TRBJ2-7,-,TGTGCCAGCAGTGCCCCTTCGTTAACCTCCTACGAGCAGTACTTC,CASSAPSLTSYEQYF
12,many,TRBV29-1,TRBJ2-4,TRBD1,TGCAGCGTACAGGGACAGAAAAACATTCAGTACTTC,CSVQGQKNIQYF
18,-,TRBV5-1,TRBJ2-7,-,TGCGCCAGCAGCCCACGTTTTATAGGCGGAAGCCTAAACTACGAGCAGTACTTC,CASSPRFIGGSLNYEQYF
17,few,TRBV29-1,TRBJ2-1,TRBD2,TGCAGCGTTGACGGAACAGTGGGAGGGTCCTCCTACAATGAGCAGTTCTTC,CSVDGTVGGSSYNEQFF
15,few,TRBV4-3,TRBJ2-3,TRBD2,TGCGCCAGCAGCCAAGGACTAGCGAGCACAGATACGCAGTATTTT,CASSQGLASTDTQYF
12,-,TRBV20-1,TRBJ1-6,-,TGCAGTGCTAGTCCCCTCGAATCACCCCTCCACTTT,CSASPLESPLHF
15,few,TRBV19,TRBJ2-1,TRBD2,TGTGCCAGTAGAACCGGACTAGGTTCCTACAATGAGCAGTTCTTC,CASRTGLGSYNEQFF
12,few,TRBV5-5,TRBJ2-7,TRBD1,TGTGCCAGCAGCTTGAATGTTCAGGGGGAGTACTTC,CASSLNVQGEYF
15,few,TRBV4-3,TRBJ1-4,-,TGCGCCAGCAGCCAAGAACAGGGTTTTAATGAAAAACTGTTTTTT,CASSQEQGFNEKLFF
13,few,TRBV29-1,TRBJ1-1,-,TGCAGCGTTGGAGGCAGGGGTGCGACTGAAGCTTTCTTT,CSVGGRGATEAFF
13,few,TRBV2,TRBJ2-7,TRBD2,TGTGCCAGCGTGTGGGGGACTAACTACGAGCAGTACTTC,CASVWGTNYEQYF
15,-,TRBV5-1,TRBJ2-7,TRBD1,TGCGCCAGCAGCTTGGAGACAGGGGATCTCTACGAGCAGTACTTC,CASSLETGDLYEQYF
17,few,TRBV7-2,TRBJ2-3,-,TGTGCCAGCAGCTTACGTGGGGAGACGATTCAATTTAATACGCAGTATTTT,CASSLRGETIQFNTQYF
16,-,TRBV9,TRBJ2-1,TRBD1,TGTGCCAGCAGCCCCCCCCGACAGGGACACAGGAATGAGCAGTTCTTC,CASSPPRQGHRNEQFF
14,few,TRBV6-5,TRBJ2-1,-,TGTGCCAGCAGTTACTCGATGTCCTACAATGAGCAGTTCTTC,CASSYSMSYNEQFF
14,few,TRBV10-3,TRBJ2-1,TRBD1,TGTGCCATCAGTGAGAGAGAACAGGGGGGATGGCAGTTCTTC,CAISEREQGGWQFF
14,-,TRBV5-1,TRBJ1-1,-,TGCGCCAGCAGCTCCGGACAGAGAGGAACTGAAGCTTTCTTT,CASSSGQRGTEAFF
15,few,TRBV7-2,TRBJ2-5,TRBD1,TGTGCCAGCAGCCGAAAGGGGACAGTGCAAGAGACCCAGTACTTC,CASSRKGTVQETQYF
13,-,TRBV30,TRBJ2-3,-,TGTGCCTGGAAACGGGCCGGCAGAGATACGCAGTATTTT,CAWKRAGRDTQYF
13,few,TRBV29-1,TRBJ2-7,-,TGCAGCGTTGAAGGCAGGGATTCCTACGAGCAGTACTTC,CSVEGRDSYEQYF